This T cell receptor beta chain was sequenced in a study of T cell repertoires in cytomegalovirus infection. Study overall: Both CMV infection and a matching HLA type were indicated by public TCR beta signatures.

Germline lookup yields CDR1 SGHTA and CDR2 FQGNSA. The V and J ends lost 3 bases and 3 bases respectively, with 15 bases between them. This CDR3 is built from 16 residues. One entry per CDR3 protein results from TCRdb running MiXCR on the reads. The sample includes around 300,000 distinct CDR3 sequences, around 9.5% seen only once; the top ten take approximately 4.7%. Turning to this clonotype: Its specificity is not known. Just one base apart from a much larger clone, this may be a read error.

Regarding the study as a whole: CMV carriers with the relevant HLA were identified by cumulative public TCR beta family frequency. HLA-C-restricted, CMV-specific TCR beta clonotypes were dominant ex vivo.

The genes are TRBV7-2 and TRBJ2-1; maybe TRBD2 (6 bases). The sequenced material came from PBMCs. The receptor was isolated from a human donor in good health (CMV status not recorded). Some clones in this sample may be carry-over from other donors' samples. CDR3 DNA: TGTGCCAGCAGCTTTGGAGGGACTCGTAACTACAATGAGCAGTTCTTC. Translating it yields CASSFGGTRNYNEQFF.